The clone carrying this T cell receptor beta chain has just one count. The CDR3 totals 15 residues. Losses at the gene ends were 4 bases for V and 3 bases for J; bases not matched to a gene: 5. The germline CDR1 and CDR2 sequences are SGHNT and YYREEE (reference sequence). The data were taken from a study of blood T cell repertoires in COVID-19. Study-level background: Nucleic acid was either cDNA or gDNA, and it came from T cells, B-cell-depleted T cells, or PBMCs.

Original processing methods: Amplifying reference gene primers gave estimates of nucleated cell counts. Assay used: immunoSEQ multiplex PCR; TCRdb lists only in-frame clones, some missing. The V and J calls and clone size are taken from that table; D and trimming were inferred from the DNA. Seen here are some 130,000 clones, more than 65% observed once, and the top ten hold approximately 14%. The source of this sequence is a man older than 75 with acute or convalescent COVID-19. Sequenced sample: peripheral blood. The J gene is TRBJ2-3, the V gene TRBV5-4, with 10 bases that match TRBD2. The CDR3 here is CASSGTSGATDTQYF. CDR3 nucleotides: TGTGCCAGCAGCGGTACTAGCGGGGCAACAGATACGCAGTATTTT.